The 8 T cell receptor beta chains below all came from one sample that was sequenced in a study of blood T cell repertoires in COVID-19. Produced via immunoSEQ multiplex PCR; TCRdb's table is partial and in-frame only. The profile shows 200,000 to 250,000 clones, 86% of them singletons. Specimen: PBMCs or T cells enriched from blood (not recorded which). The receptor set was obtained from a woman in her forties or fifties who had recovered from COVID-19.

This chain connects TRBV11-3 to TRBJ2-7; 10 bases fit TRBD1. Germline V gene lookup returns CDR1 SGHNT and CDR2 YENEEA. After removal of 5 bases from V and 2 bases from J, the junction contained 9 bases not matched to a gene. The CDR3 loop spans 16 amino acids. CDR3 amino acids: CASSQKPGQGTYEQYF. The CDR3 coding sequence is TGTGCCAGCAGCCAAAAACCGGGACAGGGGACCTACGAGCAGTACTTC.

This sequence joins TRBV9 and TRBJ1-1; 7 bases fit TRBD1. CDR3 length: 15 amino acids. Germline loops: CDR1 SGDLS, CDR2 YYNGEE. V shed 2 bases, J shed 0 bases, and the junction held 4 bases outside the gene matches. CDR3 in amino acids: CASSVQGQMNTEAFF. The CDR3 DNA is TGTGCCAGCAGCGTCCAGGGACAGATGAACACTGAAGCTTTCTTT.

The gene calls are TRBV20-1 and TRBJ1-6, with D perhaps matching TRBD1 (5 bases). This CDR3 spans 13 amino acids. CDR1 and CDR2 (germline): DFQATT, SNEGSKA (reference sequence). The V end lost 3 bases, the J end lost 5 bases, and 8 bases lay between the germline ends. The CDR3 spells CSASRGHNSPLHF. CDR3 sequence (DNA): TGCAGTGCTAGTAGGGGTCATAATTCACCCCTCCACTTT.

The chain links TRBV2 to TRBJ2-7; TRBD1 might be the D (6 bases). CDR3 length equals 14 residues. Germline values: CDR1 SNHLY, CDR2 FYNNEI. Trimming cost V 6 bases and J 3 bases, with 15 bases left between them. CDR3 sequence (DNA): TGTGCCAGCAGCCAAAGCCAGGGGTACTACGAGCAGTACTTC. As protein: CASSQSQGYYEQYF. The full variable domain, its missing parts supplied by reference TRBV2 and TRBJ2-7, is EPEVTQTPSHQVTQMGQEVILRCVPISNHLYFYWYRQILGQKVEFLVSFYNNEISEKSEIFDDQFSVERPDGSNFTLKIRSTKLEDSAMYFCASSQSQGYYEQYFGPGTRLTVT.

The chain is built from TRBV7-9 and TRBJ2-1; 8 bases are shared with TRBD1. CDR1 is SEHNR and CDR2 is FQNEAQ in the germline V gene (reference sequence). V lost 6 bases to trimming and J lost 0 bases; unmatched junction nucleotides: 4. The CDR3 extends over 15 amino acids. For the CDR3, the DNA is TGTGCCAGCAGGCTCGACAGGGGCTCCTACAATGAGCAGTTCTTC. The encoded protein is CASRLDRGSYNEQFF.

This clone has only one observation. CDR3 nucleotide sequence: TGTGCCAGCGCCGCGACAGATCCGAATGAAAAACTGTTTTTT. Residues: CASAATDPNEKLFF. V usage is TRBV28 and J usage is TRBJ1-4; maybe TRBD1 (5 bases). V was cut by 8 bases and J by 5 bases, with 15 bases left in between. The length of the CDR3 is 14 residues. Germline-derived CDR1 and CDR2 are MDHEN and SYDVKM.

This rearrangement joins TRBV29-1 to TRBJ2-7; TRBD1 matches at 8 bases. The CDR3 runs 16 residues. The V segment lost 5 bases and the J segment 3 bases; nucleotides outside the gene matches: 15. The germline V gene encodes CDR1 SQVTM and CDR2 ANQGSEA. The CDR3 sequence is CSVQPRQTGGSYEQYF. The CDR3 nucleotides read TGCAGCGTTCAGCCCCGTCAAACAGGGGGGAGCTACGAGCAGTACTTC.

This clone is a singleton in its sample. The CDR3 DNA sequence: TGTGCCAGCAGTATGGACAGAACAACTGGAAACACCATATATTTT. As protein: CASSMDRTTGNTIYF. The chain employs TRBV6-5 and TRBJ1-3; a weak D match, TRBD1 (6 bases). Trimming took 5 bases from V and 2 from J, leaving 13 bases between them. This CDR3 has 15 residues. Germline V gene data show CDR1 as MNHEY and CDR2 as SVGAGI.